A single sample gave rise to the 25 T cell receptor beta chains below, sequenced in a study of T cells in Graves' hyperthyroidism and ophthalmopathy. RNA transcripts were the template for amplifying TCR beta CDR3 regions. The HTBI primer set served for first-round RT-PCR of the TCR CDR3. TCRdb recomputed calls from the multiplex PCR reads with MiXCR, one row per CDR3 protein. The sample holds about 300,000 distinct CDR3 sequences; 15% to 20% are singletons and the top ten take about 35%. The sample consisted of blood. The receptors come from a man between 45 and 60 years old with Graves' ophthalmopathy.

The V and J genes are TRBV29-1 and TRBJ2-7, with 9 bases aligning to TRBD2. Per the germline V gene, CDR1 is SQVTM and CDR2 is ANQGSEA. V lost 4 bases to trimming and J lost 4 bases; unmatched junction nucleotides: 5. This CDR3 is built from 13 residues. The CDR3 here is CSVGAAGGYEQYF. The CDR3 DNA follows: TGCAGCGTTGGGGCGGCGGGAGGGTACGAGCAGTACTTC.

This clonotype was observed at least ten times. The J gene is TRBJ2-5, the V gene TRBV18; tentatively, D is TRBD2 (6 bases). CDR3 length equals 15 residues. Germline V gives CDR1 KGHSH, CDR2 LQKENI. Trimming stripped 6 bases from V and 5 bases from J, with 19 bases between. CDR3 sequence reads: CASSLVQGAGETQYF. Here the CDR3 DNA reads TGTGCCAGCTCCCTAGTTCAGGGAGCGGGTGAGACCCAGTACTTC.

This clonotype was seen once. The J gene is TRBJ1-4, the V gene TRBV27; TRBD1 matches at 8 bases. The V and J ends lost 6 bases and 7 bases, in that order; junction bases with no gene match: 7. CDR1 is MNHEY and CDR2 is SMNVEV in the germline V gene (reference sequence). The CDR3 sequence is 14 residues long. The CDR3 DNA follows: TGTGCCAGCAGACGATTACAGGGGGGTGAAAAACTGTTTTTT. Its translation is CASRRLQGGEKLFF. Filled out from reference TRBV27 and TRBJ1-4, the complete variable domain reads EAQVTQNPRYLITVTGKKLTVTCSQNMNHEYMSWYRQDPGLGLRQIYYSMNVEVTDKGDVPEGYKVSRKEKRNFPLILESPSPNQTSLYFCASRRLQGGEKLFFGSGTQLSVL.

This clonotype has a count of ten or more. The DNA for the CDR3 is TGTGCCAGCACCTACAGGGGACTGAACACTGAAGCTTTCTTT. This sequence encodes CASTYRGLNTEAFF. This chain joins TRBV2 and TRBJ1-1, with TRBD1 matching 7 bases. The CDR3 runs 14 residues. The germline gives CDR1 SNHLY, CDR2 FYNNEI. V was pared by 7 bases and J by 0 bases, with 5 bases of the junction left unmatched.

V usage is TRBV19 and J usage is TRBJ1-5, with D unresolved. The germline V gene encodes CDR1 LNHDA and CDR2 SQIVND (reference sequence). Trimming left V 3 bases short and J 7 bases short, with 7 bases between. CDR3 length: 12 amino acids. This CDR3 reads CASSMLGQPQHF. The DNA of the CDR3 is TGTGCCAGTAGTATGCTGGGGCAGCCCCAGCATTTT.

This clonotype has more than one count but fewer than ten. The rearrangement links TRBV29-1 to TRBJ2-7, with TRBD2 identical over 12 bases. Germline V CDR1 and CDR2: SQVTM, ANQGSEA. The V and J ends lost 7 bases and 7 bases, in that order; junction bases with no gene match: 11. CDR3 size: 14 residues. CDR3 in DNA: TGCAGCGCTCTAGGACTAGCGGGACCGGGTGAGCAGTACTTC. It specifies CSALGLAGPGEQYF.

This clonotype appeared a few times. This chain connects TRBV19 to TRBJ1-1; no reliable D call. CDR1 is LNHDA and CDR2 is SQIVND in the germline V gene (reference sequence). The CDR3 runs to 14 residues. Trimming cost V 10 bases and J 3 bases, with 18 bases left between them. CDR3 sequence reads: CATPRPGRDTEAFF. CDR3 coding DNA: TGTGCCACCCCTCGCCCGGGGAGGGACACTGAAGCTTTCTTT.

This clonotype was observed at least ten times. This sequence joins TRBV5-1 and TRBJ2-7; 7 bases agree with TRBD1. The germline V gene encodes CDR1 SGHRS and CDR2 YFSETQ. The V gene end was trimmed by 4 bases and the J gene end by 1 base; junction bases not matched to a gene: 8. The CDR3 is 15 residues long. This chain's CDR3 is CASSPYRDRSYEQYF. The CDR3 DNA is TGCGCCAGCAGCCCGTACCGGGACAGATCCTACGAGCAGTACTTC.

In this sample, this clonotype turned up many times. The CDR3 loop is CASVPGQGGHEQFF. CDR3 nucleotides: TGTGCCAGCGTACCGGGACAGGGTGGCCATGAGCAGTTCTTC. V usage is TRBV28 and J usage is TRBJ2-1, with 9 positions matching TRBD1. Germline V lookup: CDR1 MDHEN, CDR2 SYDVKM. The CDR3 runs 14 residues. Trimming took 8 bases from V and 8 from J; bases not matched to a gene: 10. The whole variable domain, remainder taken from reference TRBV28 and TRBJ2-1, is DVKVTQSSRYLVKRTGEKVFLECVQDMDHENMFWYRQDPGLGLRLIYFSYDVKMKEKGDIPEGYSVSREKKERFSLILESASTNQTSMYLCASVPGQGGHEQFFGPGTRLTVL.

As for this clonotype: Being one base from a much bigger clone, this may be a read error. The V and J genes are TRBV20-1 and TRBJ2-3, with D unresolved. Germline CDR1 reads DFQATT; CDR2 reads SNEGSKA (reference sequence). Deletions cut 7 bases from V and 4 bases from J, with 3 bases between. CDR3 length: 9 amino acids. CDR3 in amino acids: CSVPDTQYF. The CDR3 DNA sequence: TGCAGTGTCCCAGATACGCAGTATTTT.

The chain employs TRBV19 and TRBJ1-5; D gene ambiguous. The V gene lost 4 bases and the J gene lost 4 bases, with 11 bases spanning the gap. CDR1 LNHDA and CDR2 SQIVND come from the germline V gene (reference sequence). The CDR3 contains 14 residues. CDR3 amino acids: CASSTTPPNQPQHF. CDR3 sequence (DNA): TGTGCCAGTAGTACGACTCCACCTAATCAGCCCCAGCATTTT. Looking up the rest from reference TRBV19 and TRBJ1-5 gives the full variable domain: DGGITQSPKYLFRKEGQNVTLSCEQNLNHDAMYWYRQDPGQGLRLIYYSQIVNDFQKGDIAEGYSVSREKKESFPLTVTSAQKNPTAFYLCASSTTPPNQPQHFGDGTRLSIL.

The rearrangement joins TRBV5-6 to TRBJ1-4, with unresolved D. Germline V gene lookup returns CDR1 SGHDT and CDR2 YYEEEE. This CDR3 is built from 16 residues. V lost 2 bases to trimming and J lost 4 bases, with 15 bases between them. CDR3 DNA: TGTGCCAGCAGCTTTAGAGGGTCCAAACTTAATGAAAAACTGTTTTTT. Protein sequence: CASSFRGSKLNEKLFF.

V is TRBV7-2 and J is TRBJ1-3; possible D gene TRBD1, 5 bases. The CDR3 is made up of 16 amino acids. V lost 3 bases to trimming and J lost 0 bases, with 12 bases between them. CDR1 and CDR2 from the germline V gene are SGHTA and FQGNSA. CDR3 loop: CASSLGTLSSGNTIYF. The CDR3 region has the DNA TGTGCCAGCAGCTTGGGGACCTTAAGCTCTGGAAACACCATATATTTT.

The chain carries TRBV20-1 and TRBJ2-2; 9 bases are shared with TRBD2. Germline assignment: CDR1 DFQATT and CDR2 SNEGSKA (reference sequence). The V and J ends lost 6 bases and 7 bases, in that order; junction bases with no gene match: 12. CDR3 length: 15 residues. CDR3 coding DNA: TGCAGTGCCCAGTTGTGGCGGGAGGGGAACGGGGAGCTGTTTTTT. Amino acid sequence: CSAQLWREGNGELFF.

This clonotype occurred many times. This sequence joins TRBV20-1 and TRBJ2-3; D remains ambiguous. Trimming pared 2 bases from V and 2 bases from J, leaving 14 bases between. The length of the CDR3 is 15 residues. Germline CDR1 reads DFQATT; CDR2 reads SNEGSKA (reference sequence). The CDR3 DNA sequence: TGCAGTGCTAGAAGGTCTCCACAAAACACAGATACGCAGTATTTT. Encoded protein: CSARRSPQNTDTQYF.

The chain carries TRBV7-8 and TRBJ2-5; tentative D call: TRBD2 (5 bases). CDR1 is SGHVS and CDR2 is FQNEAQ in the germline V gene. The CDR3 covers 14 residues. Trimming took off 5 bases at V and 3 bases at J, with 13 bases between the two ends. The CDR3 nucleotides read TGTGCCAGCAGCCCCGCGGAGACTAAAGAGACCCAGTACTTC. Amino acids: CASSPAETKETQYF.

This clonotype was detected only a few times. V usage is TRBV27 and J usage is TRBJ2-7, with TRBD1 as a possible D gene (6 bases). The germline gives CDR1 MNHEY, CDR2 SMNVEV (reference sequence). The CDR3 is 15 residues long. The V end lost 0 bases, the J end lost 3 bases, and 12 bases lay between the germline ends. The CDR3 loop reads CASSLSLDRVYEQYF. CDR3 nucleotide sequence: TGTGCCAGCAGTTTATCACTGGACAGAGTCTACGAGCAGTACTTC.

The DNA for the CDR3 is TGTGCCAGCGAGGGCAGGGGGGTCTTGGGCAATCAGCCCCAGCATTTT. Its protein is CASEGRGVLGNQPQHF. The genes are TRBV28 and TRBJ1-5, with 7 bases identical to TRBD1. V shed 8 bases, J shed 2 bases, and the junction held 12 bases outside the gene matches. The CDR3 has 16 amino acids. Germline CDR1 is MDHEN and CDR2 is SYDVKM. Full variable domain (missing parts from reference TRBV28 and TRBJ1-5): DVKVTQSSRYLVKRTGEKVFLECVQDMDHENMFWYRQDPGLGLRLIYFSYDVKMKEKGDIPEGYSVSREKKERFSLILESASTNQTSMYLCASEGRGVLGNQPQHFGDGTRLSIL.

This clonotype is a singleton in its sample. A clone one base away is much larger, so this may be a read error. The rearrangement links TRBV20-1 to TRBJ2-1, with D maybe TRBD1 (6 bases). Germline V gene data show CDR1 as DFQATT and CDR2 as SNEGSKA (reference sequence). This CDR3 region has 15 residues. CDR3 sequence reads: CGFPVRDKSYNEQFF. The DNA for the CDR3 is TGCGGTTTCCCCGTCCGGGACAAGTCCTACAATGAGCAGTTCTTC.

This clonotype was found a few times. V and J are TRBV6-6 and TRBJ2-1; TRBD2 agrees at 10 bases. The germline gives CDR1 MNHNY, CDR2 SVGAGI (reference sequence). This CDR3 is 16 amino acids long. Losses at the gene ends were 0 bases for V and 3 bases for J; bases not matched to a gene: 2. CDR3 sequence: CASSYSWTSGYNEQFF. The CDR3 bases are TGTGCCAGCAGTTACTCGTGGACTAGCGGCTACAATGAGCAGTTCTTC.

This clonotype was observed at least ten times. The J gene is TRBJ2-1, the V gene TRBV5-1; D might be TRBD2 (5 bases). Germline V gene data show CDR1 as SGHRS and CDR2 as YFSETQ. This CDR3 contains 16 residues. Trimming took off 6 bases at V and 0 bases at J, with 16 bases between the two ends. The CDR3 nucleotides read TGCGCCAGCAATCGGAGGACCACGAGCTCCTACAATGAGCAGTTCTTC. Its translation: CASNRRTTSSYNEQFF. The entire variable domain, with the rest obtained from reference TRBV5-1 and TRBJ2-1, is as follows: KAGVTQTPRYLIKTRGQQVTLSCSPISGHRSVSWYQQTPGQGLQFLFEYFSETQRNKGNFPGRFSGRQFSNSRSEMNVSTLELGDSALYLCASNRRTTSSYNEQFFGPGTRLTVL.

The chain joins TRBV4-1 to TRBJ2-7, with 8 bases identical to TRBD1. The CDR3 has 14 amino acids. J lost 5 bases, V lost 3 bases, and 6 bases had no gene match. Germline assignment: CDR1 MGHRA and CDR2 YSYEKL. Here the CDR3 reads CASSHADRADEQYF. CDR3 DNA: TGCGCCAGCAGCCATGCGGACAGGGCCGACGAGCAGTACTTC.

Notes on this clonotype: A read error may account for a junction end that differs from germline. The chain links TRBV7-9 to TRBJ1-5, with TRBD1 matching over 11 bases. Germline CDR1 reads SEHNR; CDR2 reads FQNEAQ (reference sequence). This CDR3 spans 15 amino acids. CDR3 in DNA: TGTGCCAGCAGCTTGGGACAGGGGGTCGATCAGCCCCGGCATTTT. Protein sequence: CASSLGQGVDQPRHF.

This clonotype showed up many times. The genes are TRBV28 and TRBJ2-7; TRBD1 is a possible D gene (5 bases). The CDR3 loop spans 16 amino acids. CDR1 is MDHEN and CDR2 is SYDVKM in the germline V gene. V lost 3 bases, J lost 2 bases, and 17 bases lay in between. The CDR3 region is CASSFPLARTTYEQYF. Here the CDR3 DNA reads TGTGCCAGCAGTTTCCCACTGGCCAGGACAACCTACGAGCAGTACTTC.

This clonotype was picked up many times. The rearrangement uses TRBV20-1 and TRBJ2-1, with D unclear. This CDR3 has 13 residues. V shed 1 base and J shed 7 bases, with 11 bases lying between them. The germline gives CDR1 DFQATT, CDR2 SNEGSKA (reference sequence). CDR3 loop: CSARAPVGNEQFF. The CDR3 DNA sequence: TGCAGTGCTAGAGCCCCGGTGGGAAATGAGCAGTTCTTC.